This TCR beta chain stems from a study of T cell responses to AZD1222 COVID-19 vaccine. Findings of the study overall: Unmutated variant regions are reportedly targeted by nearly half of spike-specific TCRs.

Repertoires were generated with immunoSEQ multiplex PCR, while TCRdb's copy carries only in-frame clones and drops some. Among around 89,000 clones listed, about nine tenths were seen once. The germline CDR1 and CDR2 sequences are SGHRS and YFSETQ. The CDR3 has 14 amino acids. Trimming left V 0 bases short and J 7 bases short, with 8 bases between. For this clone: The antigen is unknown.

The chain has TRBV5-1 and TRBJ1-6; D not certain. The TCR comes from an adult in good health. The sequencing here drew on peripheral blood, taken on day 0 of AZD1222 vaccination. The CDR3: CASSLARENSPLHF. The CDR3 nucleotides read TGCGCCAGCAGCTTGGCTAGGGAAAATTCACCCCTCCACTTT.